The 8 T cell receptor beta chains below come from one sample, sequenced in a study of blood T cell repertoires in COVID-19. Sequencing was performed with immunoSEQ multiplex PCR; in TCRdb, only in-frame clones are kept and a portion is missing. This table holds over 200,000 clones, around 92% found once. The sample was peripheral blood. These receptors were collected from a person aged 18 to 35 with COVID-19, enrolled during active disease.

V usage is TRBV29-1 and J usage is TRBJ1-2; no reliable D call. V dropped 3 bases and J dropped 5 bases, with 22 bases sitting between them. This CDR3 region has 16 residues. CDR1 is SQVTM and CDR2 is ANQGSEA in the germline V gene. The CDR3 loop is CSVEGGEGMSIYGYTF. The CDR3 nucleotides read TGCAGCGTTGAGGGAGGCGAGGGTATGAGTATTTATGGCTACACCTTC. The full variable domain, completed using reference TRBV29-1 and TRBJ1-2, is SAVISQKPSRDICQRGTSLTIQCQVDSQVTMMFWYRQQPGQSLTLIATANQGSEATYESGFVIDKFPISRPNLTFSTLTVSNMSPEDSSIYLCSVEGGEGMSIYGYTFGSGTRLTVV.

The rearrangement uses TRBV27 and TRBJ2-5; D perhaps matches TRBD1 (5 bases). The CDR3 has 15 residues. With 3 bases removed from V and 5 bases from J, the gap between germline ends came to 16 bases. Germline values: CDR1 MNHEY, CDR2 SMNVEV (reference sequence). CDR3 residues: CASSFSQSAGETQYF. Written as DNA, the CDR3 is TGTGCCAGCAGTTTTAGTCAGTCGGCAGGGGAGACCCAGTACTTC.

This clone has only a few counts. CDR3: CASSSLGGAMDSPLHF. CDR3 nucleotides: TGTGCCAGCAGTTCCCTAGGTGGCGCGATGGATTCACCCCTCCACTTT. V gene TRBV28 combines with J gene TRBJ1-6; D is unresolved. The CDR3 is 16 residues long. Trimming removed 4 bases from V and 8 bases from J, with 18 bases in between. The germline V gene encodes CDR1 MDHEN and CDR2 SYDVKM.

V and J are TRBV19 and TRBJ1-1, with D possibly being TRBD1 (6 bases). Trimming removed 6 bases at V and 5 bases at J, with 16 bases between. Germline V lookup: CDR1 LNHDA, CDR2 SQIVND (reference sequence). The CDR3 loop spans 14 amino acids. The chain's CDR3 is CASSTTGGFTEAFF. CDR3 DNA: TGTGCCAGTAGCACGACGGGGGGCTTTACTGAAGCTTTCTTT.

CDR3 coding DNA: TGTGCCAGCAGTTTGACAGGGGGCCGTAGCTCCTACGAGCAGTACTTC. Its protein is CASSLTGGRSSYEQYF. The chain couples TRBV28 to TRBJ2-7, with TRBD1 matching over 10 bases. The trim removed 3 bases at V and 0 bases at J, leaving 5 bases unmatched. The CDR3 has 16 residues. Germline V gene sequence: CDR1 MDHEN, CDR2 SYDVKM.

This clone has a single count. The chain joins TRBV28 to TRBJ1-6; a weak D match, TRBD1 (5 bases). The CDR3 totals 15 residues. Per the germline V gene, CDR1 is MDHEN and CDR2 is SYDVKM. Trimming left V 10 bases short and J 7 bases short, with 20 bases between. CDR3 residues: CATALFLGGNSPLHF. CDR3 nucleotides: TGTGCCACAGCTCTGTTTCTGGGGGGGAATTCACCCCTCCACTTT.

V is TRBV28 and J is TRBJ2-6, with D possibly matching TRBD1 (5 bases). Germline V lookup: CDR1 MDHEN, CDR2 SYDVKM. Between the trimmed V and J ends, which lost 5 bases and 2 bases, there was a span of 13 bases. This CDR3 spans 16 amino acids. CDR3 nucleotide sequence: TGTGCCAGCAGTGGCGCAGGGTTTACTGGGGCCAACGTCCTGACTTTC. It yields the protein CASSGAGFTGANVLTF.

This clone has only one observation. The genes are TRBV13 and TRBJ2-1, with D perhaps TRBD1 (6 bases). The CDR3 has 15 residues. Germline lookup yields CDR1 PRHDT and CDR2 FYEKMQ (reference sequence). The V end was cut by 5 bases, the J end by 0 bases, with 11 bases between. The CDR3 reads CASSLRGSSYNEQFF. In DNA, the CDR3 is TGTGCCAGCAGCCTAAGGGGGAGCTCCTACAATGAGCAGTTCTTC.